This TCR beta chain was recovered during a study of identical twins. Study-wide points: Models came in too low on out-of-frame TCR alpha sharing in monozygotic twins. Compared with unrelated sharing, twin-shared out-of-frame alpha sequences had more low-probability sequences.

A note on this clonotype: Its antigen is still unknown.

Using its own MiXCR run on the 5' RACE reads, TCRdb lists one record per CDR3 protein. The table includes under 350,000 distinct CDR3 sequences, roughly 9% detected once. The CDR3 extends over 15 amino acids. V was pared by 5 bases and J by 0 bases, with 13 bases between. The germline V gene has CDR1 MNHEY and CDR2 SMNVEV (reference sequence). The same sample was also studied in work on yellow fever vaccine responses in identical twins.

The chain combines TRBV27 with TRBJ2-5, with D uncertain. The sequencing sample was made of CD8+ T cells sorted from blood. The receptor was isolated from a woman under 30 in good health. The CDR3 spells CASSPTTTYQETQYF. In nucleotides, the CDR3 is TGTGCCAGCAGTCCGACGACAACGTACCAAGAGACCCAGTACTTC.